This entry is about one T cell receptor (beta chain). What it binds is not known. These data are taken from a study of cytomegalovirus exposure and HLA in healthy donors. This CDR3 is 16 amino acids long. Germline assignment: CDR1 SGHTA and CDR2 FQGTGA. V gave up 5 bases and J gave up 0 bases, with 14 bases separating them. Study results and caveats: Common viral pathogens seemed, in a later analysis, to connect with several of the most significant clusters. Being productive about 90% or about 30% of the time was typical of most TCR beta V segments in an earlier analysis. Investigators reported 150 to 200 TCR beta chains as tied to cytomegalovirus.

PCR amplification relied on 60 Vbeta primers (plus 13 Jbeta primers). The assay was immunoSEQ multiplex PCR, and TCRdb's table has in-frame clones only and misses some. The profile shows fewer than 200,000 clones, 82% of them singletons. This TCR was sampled from a male donor in good health and CMV-seronegative. The material sequenced was PBMCs. The chain links TRBV7-3 to TRBJ2-1; D may be TRBD2 (7 bases). The CDR3 region is CASSPGGGSSYNEQFF. The CDR3, as DNA: TGTGCCAGCAGCCCGGGGGGCGGGAGCTCCTACAATGAGCAGTTCTTC.